This entry is about one T cell receptor beta chain. The data belong to a study of cytomegalovirus exposure and HLA in healthy donors. This CDR3 has 14 residues. Germline-derived CDR1 and CDR2 are SNHLY and FYNNEI. Trimming cost V 6 bases and J 0 bases; bases outside gene matches: 3. In the PCR, 60 Vbeta and 13 Jbeta primers were used. Libraries were prepared by immunoSEQ multiplex PCR; TCRdb keeps only in-frame clonotypes and omits some of them. The table includes approximately 160,000 clones, more than 65% detected once. The receptor was isolated from a male donor in good health and CMV-seronegative. Source material: PBMCs. The chain links TRBV2 to TRBJ2-7; 9 nucleotides line up with TRBD1. DNA of the CDR3: TGTGCCAGCAGATCGACAGGGGGCTCCTACGAGCAGTACTTC. This encodes CASRSTGGSYEQYF. Together with reference TRBV2 and TRBJ2-7, the CDR3 gives the full variable domain: EPEVTQTPSHQVTQMGQEVILRCVPISNHLYFYWYRQILGQKVEFLVSFYNNEISEKSEIFDDQFSVERPDGSNFTLKIRSTKLEDSAMYFCASRSTGGSYEQYFGPGTRLTVT.